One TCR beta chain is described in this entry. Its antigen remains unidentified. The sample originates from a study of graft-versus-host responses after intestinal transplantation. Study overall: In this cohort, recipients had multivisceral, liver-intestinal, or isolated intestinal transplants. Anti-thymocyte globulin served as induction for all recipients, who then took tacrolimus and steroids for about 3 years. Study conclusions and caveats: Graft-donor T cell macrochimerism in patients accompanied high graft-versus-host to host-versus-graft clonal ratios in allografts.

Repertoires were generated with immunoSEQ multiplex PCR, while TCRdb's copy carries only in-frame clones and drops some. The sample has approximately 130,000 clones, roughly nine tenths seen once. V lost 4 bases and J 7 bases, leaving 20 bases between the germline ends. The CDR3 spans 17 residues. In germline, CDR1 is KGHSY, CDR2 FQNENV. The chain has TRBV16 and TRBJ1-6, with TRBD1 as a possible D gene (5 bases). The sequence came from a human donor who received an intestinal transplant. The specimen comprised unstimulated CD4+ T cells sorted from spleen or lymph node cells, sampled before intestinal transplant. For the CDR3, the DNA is TGTGCCAGCAGCCCTCCGGGACGGAAGCTTTTCAATTCACCCCTCCACTTT. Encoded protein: CASSPPGRKLFNSPLHF.